Detailed here is one T cell receptor beta chain. In the source study's methods: Amplifying reference gene primers gave estimates of nucleated cell counts. The repertoire was sequenced with immunoSEQ multiplex PCR; TCRdb's copy has only in-frame clones and lacks some. V and J calls plus clone size are reproduced from that table; the DNA served to infer D and trimming. In the table there are fewer than 80,000 clones, more than 60% of which are singletons. This sample stems from a study of blood T cell repertoires in COVID-19. Study-level background: Acute-phase and convalescent COVID-19 samples originated in the United States, Italy and Spain. The analysed material was cDNA or gDNA that came from T cells, B-cell-depleted T cells, or PBMCs.

Per the germline V gene, CDR1 is SEHNR and CDR2 is FQNEAQ (reference sequence). Trimming cost V 5 bases and J 0 bases, with 15 bases left between them. The CDR3 totals 16 residues. This rearrangement joins TRBV7-9 to TRBJ2-3; weak D call: TRBD2 (5 bases). The receptor comes from a human donor in a cohort sampled during active COVID-19. Sequencing was carried out using peripheral blood. In DNA, the CDR3 is TGTGCCAGCAGCATCAGTACGGGGTCTAGCACAGATACGCAGTATTTT. This sequence encodes CASSISTGSSTDTQYF.